The T cell receptor beta chain under discussion was sequenced for a study of cytotoxic CD8 clonotypes in ibrutinib-treated CLL (dated by TCRdb to about 2021). With regard to the full study: The cohort had about a dozen relapsed/refractory and 15 treatment-naive patients; 17 to 18 were IGHV unmutated. All remission and progressive disease samples were collected while patients were still receiving ibrutinib. An average of about 250,000 productive templates and 94,082 productive rearrangements was obtained per sample. Longitudinal samples were available for 26 of the 86 trial participants. Samples at response were collected after a median of about 12 months of treatment, with a range of about 6 to 40 months. Responses were partial in some 24 patients and complete in 2; after median approximately 69 months follow-up, some 14 stayed in remission and about twelve progressed. Cryopreserved peripheral blood mononuclear cells were obtained prior to treatment, at the time of response, and at either disease progression or sustained remission.

What the authors observed across the whole study: Public clonotypes were found to be uncommon and were observed to contract or remain stable during treatment; the increase in clonality was shown to reflect expansion of private clonotypes at ibrutinib response. Lymph node repertoires were not examined, and the timing of sampling was not matched between patients in sustained remission and those whose disease progressed. At ibrutinib response clonality went up, during sustained remission it held steady, and at progression it dropped back toward baseline. At baseline, clonality was higher than in age-matched healthy donors and showed a strong correlation with circulating CD8+ T-cell counts.

A MiSeq instrument was used for deep resolution sequencing, which targeted depths ranging from 1 in 1 million up to 1 in 200,000 T cells, with coverage averaging 10x for each clonotype. The immunoSEQ hsTCRB Kit was used to generate TCR beta libraries. On the study's bioinformatics: The data were analyzed with ImmunoSEQ Analyzer and ImmunoSEQ Data Assistant, and V, D and J gene assignments followed IMGT definitions. Clonality, with values ranging from 0 to 1, was calculated as one minus the normalized Shannon entropy of productive rearrangement frequencies. Public clonotype analysis was restricted to overrepresented clonotypes comprising at least 0.05% of each patient's repertoire. Fewer than 15 repertoires from age-matched healthy donors, obtained from immuneACCESS, served as clonality controls. TCRdb took this table from immuneACCESS and kept in-frame rearrangements with V and J called. Such tables lack part of the clones; where checked against another copy, unresolved V genes explain under half of the gap, and the rest is unexplained. V and J calls and clone size follow that table, whereas D and trimming were derived from the DNA. This sample lists fewer than 25,000 clones; around 75% were detected once. Approximately 30% of the sample rests with the top ten.

The time point label of this sample denotes: around 2 years on ibrutinib. For TCR beta library preparation, roughly 2 micrograms of genomic DNA were extracted from the cryopreserved PBMCs. Longitudinal blood samples from CLL patients on ibrutinib monotherapy were analyzed using high-throughput TCR beta sequencing. The patients took part in an open-label, single-center phase 2 trial of ibrutinib monotherapy. Reading the germline V gene (reference sequence) gives CDR1 MNHEY and CDR2 SMNVEV. Spanning cysteine to phenylalanine, the CDR3 consists of 18 amino acids. The sequence is cut down to CDR3 DNA, 54 bases in frame from base 1. Germline trimming amounts to 5 bases on V and 5 bases on J, with 19 as the count of junction bases outside the gene matches. Concerning this clone: Its antigen has not been determined. Base qualities are not recorded, but no much larger clone differs from it by a single base.

The rearranged chain carries TRBV27 and TRBJ1-1; 8 central nucleotides agree with TRBD1. This sequence was found in a human donor with chronic lymphocytic leukemia. Sequenced material: PBMCs, taken after 24 months of ibrutinib treatment. The DNA sequence is TGTGCCAGCAGTCTAGACAGGGGACGGATTGATGGCATAACTGAAGCTTTCTTT. This gives the protein CASSLDRGRIDGITEAFF.